Each of the 21 T cell receptor beta chains below was sequenced from the same sample in a study of blood T cell repertoires in COVID-19. Assay: immunoSEQ multiplex PCR; the TCRdb copy retains only in-frame clones and omits some. The sample lists 200,000 or so clones, approximately 80% occurring once. Sequenced sample: peripheral blood. The receptors derive from a human donor with acute or convalescent COVID-19. The donor label of this sample is uncertain.

The V call is TRBV9, the J call TRBJ2-1; 7 bases map to TRBD2. J gave up 7 bases and V 2 bases, and 9 bases lay outside the gene matches. CDR1 and CDR2 (germline): SGDLS, YYNGEE. This CDR3 comprises 15 residues. CDR3 in DNA: TGTGCCAGCAGCGTCGGGCATTTGGGGGGGAATGAGCAGTTCTTC. Translated: CASSVGHLGGNEQFF.

This clone has just a few counts. This chain connects TRBV5-1 to TRBJ1-6; the match to TRBD1 covers 8 bases. CDR3 length: 17 amino acids. Germline assignment: CDR1 SGHRS and CDR2 YFSETQ. After removal of 4 bases from V and 0 bases from J, the junction contained 6 bases not matched to a gene. CDR3 region: CASSPGQDVSYNSPLHF. The CDR3 DNA is TGCGCCAGCAGCCCGGGACAGGACGTCTCCTATAATTCACCCCTCCACTTT.

V gene TRBV5-6 combines with J gene TRBJ1-6, with 11 bases fitting TRBD1. V lost 3 bases to trimming and J lost 10 bases; unmatched junction nucleotides: 9. Germline CDR1 reads SGHDT; CDR2 reads YYEEEE. This CDR3 is 16 amino acids long. The DNA of the CDR3 is TGTGCCAGCAGCTGGACAGGGGGCGCGTTTTCGTCACCCCTCCACTTT. Protein sequence: CASSWTGGAFSSPLHF.

This chain connects TRBV6-5 to TRBJ2-7; D perhaps matches TRBD2 (5 bases). Germline assignment: CDR1 MNHEY and CDR2 SVGAGI. CDR3 length: 14 amino acids. V lost 6 bases and J 0 bases, leaving 12 bases between the germline ends. The CDR3: CASRDWINSYEQYF. Here the CDR3 DNA reads TGTGCCAGCAGGGACTGGATAAACTCCTACGAGCAGTACTTC.

The chain employs TRBV7-9 and TRBJ2-3, with 9 bases fitting TRBD2. Unmatched junction bases numbered 5, after V lost 2 bases and J lost 5 bases. The CDR3 has 15 amino acids. Germline values: CDR1 SEHNR, CDR2 FQNEAQ (reference sequence). The CDR3 loop reads CASSLISGRKDTQYF. CDR3 in DNA: TGTGCCAGCAGCTTAATTAGCGGGAGAAAAGATACGCAGTATTTT. The full variable domain, completed using reference TRBV7-9 and TRBJ2-3, is DTGVSQNPRHKITKRGQNVTFRCDPISEHNRLYWYRQTLGQGPEFLTYFQNEAQLEKSRLLSDRFSAERPKGSFSTLEIQRTEQGDSAMYLCASSLISGRKDTQYFGPGTRLTVL.

The V gene is TRBV11-2, the J gene TRBJ1-1; no clear D. The CDR3 is 14 residues long. V was shortened by 2 bases and J by 3 bases, with 10 bases between the two germline ends. Germline V lookup: CDR1 SGHAT, CDR2 FQNNGV. This CDR3 reads CASSLRQVHTEAFF. CDR3 DNA sequence: TGTGCCAGCAGCTTACGGCAGGTCCACACTGAAGCTTTCTTT. Filled out from reference TRBV11-2 and TRBJ1-1, the complete variable domain reads EAGVAQSPRYKIIEKRQSVAFWCNPISGHATLYWYQQILGQGPKLLIQFQNNGVVDDSQLPKDRFSAERLKGVDSTLKIQPAKLEDSAVYLCASSLRQVHTEAFFGQGTRLTVV.

This clone has a single count. The gene calls are TRBV18 and TRBJ2-3; 10 nucleotides agree with TRBD2. The CDR3 is 15 amino acids. The V and J ends lost 3 bases and 8 bases, in that order; junction bases with no gene match: 8. The germline V gene encodes CDR1 KGHSH and CDR2 LQKENI. Here the CDR3 reads CASSPGLAGEGTQYF. CDR3 nucleotides: TGTGCCAGCTCACCTGGGCTAGCGGGAGAGGGTACGCAGTATTTT.

The rearrangement links TRBV12-3 or TRBV12-4 to TRBJ1-5; the D is unclear. CDR3 size: 12 residues. Trimming left V 5 bases short and J 6 bases short, with 8 bases between. CDR3 coding DNA: TGTGCCAGCAGTCTCCTAGGTCAGCCCCAGCATTTT. As protein: CASSLLGQPQHF.

V gene TRBV10-3 combines with J gene TRBJ1-1; TRBD1 matches at 7 bases. The germline gives CDR1 ENHRY, CDR2 SYGVKD. This CDR3 has 15 residues. Unmatched junction bases numbered 6, after V lost 5 bases and J lost 0 bases. Here the CDR3 reads CAISKGQTMNTEAFF. The CDR3 region has the DNA TGTGCCATCAGTAAGGGACAGACCATGAACACTGAAGCTTTCTTT.

This clone has only one observation. The CDR3 loop reads CASSPTSAKGEQYF. CDR3 nucleotides: TGCGCCAGCAGTCCGACTAGCGCTAAAGGGGAGCAGTACTTC. V and J are TRBV5-1 and TRBJ2-7, with TRBD2 identical over 8 bases. The V segment lost 5 bases and the J segment 7 bases; nucleotides outside the gene matches: 11. The CDR3 is 14 amino acids. Germline CDR1 and CDR2: SGHRS and YFSETQ. The full variable domain, its missing parts supplied by reference TRBV5-1 and TRBJ2-7, is KAGVTQTPRYLIKTRGQQVTLSCSPISGHRSVSWYQQTPGQGLQFLFEYFSETQRNKGNFPGRFSGRQFSNSRSEMNVSTLELGDSALYLCASSPTSAKGEQYFGPGTRLTVT.

This chain connects TRBV9 to TRBJ2-3, with D perhaps matching TRBD2 (6 bases). V was cut by 2 bases and J by 0 bases, with 10 bases left in between. The germline CDR1 and CDR2 sequences are SGDLS and YYNGEE. CDR3 length equals 15 residues. The CDR3 sequence: CASSVHSGSTDTQYF. The CDR3 nucleotides read TGTGCCAGCAGCGTCCATAGCGGCAGCACAGATACGCAGTATTTT.

As to this clone: Additional DNA sequences in this sample encode the identical CDR3. The chain recombines TRBV19 with TRBJ2-1; 9 bases map to TRBD2. The trim removed 8 bases at V and 7 bases at J, leaving 6 bases unmatched. Germline CDR1 is LNHDA and CDR2 is SQIVND (reference sequence). This CDR3 is 13 amino acids long. The CDR3 DNA follows: TGTGCCAGTTCGGGACTAGCCCTTAATGAGCAGTTCTTC. This encodes CASSGLALNEQFF.

The gene calls are TRBV7-9 and TRBJ1-4; D gene ambiguous. This CDR3 has 16 residues. CDR1 is SEHNR and CDR2 is FQNEAQ in the germline V gene (reference sequence). Trimming stripped 5 bases from V and 0 bases from J, with 13 bases between. For the CDR3, the DNA is TGTGCCAGCAGCCCCGAGCCCTTGGCAACTAATGAAAAACTGTTTTTT. Protein sequence: CASSPEPLATNEKLFF.

This chain connects TRBV6-5 to TRBJ1-5; 8 bases are shared with TRBD1. The CDR3 has 14 amino acids. The germline gives CDR1 MNHEY, CDR2 SVGAGI. V was pared by 7 bases and J by 6 bases, with 8 bases of the junction left unmatched. The CDR3 DNA follows: TGTGCCAGCAACGACAGGGGACCAGGTCAGCCCCAGCATTTT. Residues: CASNDRGPGQPQHF.

The DNA of the CDR3 is TGTGCCAGCAGCTTAGAACTTACCGGTGGTGAGCAGTTCTTC. It specifies CASSLELTGGEQFF. V is TRBV11-3 and J is TRBJ2-1; D is unclear. The CDR3 covers 14 residues. V lost 0 bases to trimming and J lost 9 bases, with 12 bases between them. Germline CDR1 reads SGHNT; CDR2 reads YENEEA.

In this sample, this clone turned up once. CDR3 amino acids: CATSRSGNTIYF. DNA of the CDR3: TGTGCCACGTCCCGCTCTGGAAACACCATATATTTT. The rearrangement joins TRBV10-3 to TRBJ1-3; D remains unclear. V dropped 10 bases and J dropped 0 bases, with 7 bases sitting between them. The CDR3 is 12 amino acids. Germline-derived CDR1 and CDR2 are ENHRY and SYGVKD.

The rearrangement uses TRBV5-1 and TRBJ1-1; a weak D match, TRBD1 (6 bases). Trimming shortened V by 6 bases and J by 7 bases, and 16 bases separated the two germline ends. The CDR3 is 13 residues long. Germline V gene lookup returns CDR1 SGHRS and CDR2 YFSETQ. CDR3 sequence reads: CASKSRGAGEAFF. CDR3 sequence (DNA): TGCGCCAGCAAATCTCGGGGGGCTGGTGAAGCTTTCTTT.

The table lists this clone with a count of one. The rearrangement links TRBV6-5 to TRBJ2-7; 9 bases match TRBD1. CDR1 MNHEY and CDR2 SVGAGI come from the germline V gene. J was trimmed by 3 bases and V by 4 bases; bases with no gene match: 7. CDR3 length equals 15 residues. This CDR3 reads CASSSGTGTVYEQYF. The CDR3 region has the DNA TGTGCCAGCAGTTCCGGGACAGGGACCGTCTACGAGCAGTACTTC.

The chain joins TRBV27 to TRBJ2-5; D perhaps matches TRBD1 (5 bases). Per the germline V gene, CDR1 is MNHEY and CDR2 is SMNVEV (reference sequence). Trimming took off 5 bases at V and 7 bases at J, with 14 bases between the two ends. The CDR3 covers 13 residues. The CDR3 DNA sequence: TGTGCCAGCAGTGGGGCGAAGATTGGGACCCAGTACTTC. It yields the protein CASSGAKIGTQYF.

The genes are TRBV6-1 and TRBJ1-2; no definite D call. The CDR3 has 13 amino acids. The germline V gene encodes CDR1 MNHNS and CDR2 SASEGT. The V end lost 2 bases, the J end lost 8 bases, and 12 bases lay between the germline ends. CDR3 DNA: TGTGCCAGCAGTGAAAATGCAGGTACGGGCTACACCTTC. Its translation is CASSENAGTGYTF.

The J gene is TRBJ1-6, the V gene TRBV7-2; no firm D call. This CDR3 contains 14 residues. Germline CDR1 reads SGHTA; CDR2 reads FQGNSA. V lost 5 bases and J lost 5, with 10 bases in between. The CDR3 DNA follows: TGTGCCAGCAGCCTACGACAAGATAATTCACCCCTCCACTTT. Translated: CASSLRQDNSPLHF.